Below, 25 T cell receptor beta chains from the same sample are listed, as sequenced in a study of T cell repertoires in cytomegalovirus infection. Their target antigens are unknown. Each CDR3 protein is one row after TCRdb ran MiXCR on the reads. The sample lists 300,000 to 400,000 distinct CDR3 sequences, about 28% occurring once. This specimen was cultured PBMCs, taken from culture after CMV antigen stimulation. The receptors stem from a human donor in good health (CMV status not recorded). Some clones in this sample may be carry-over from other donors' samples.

The CDR3 coding sequence is TGTGCCAGCAGCTTATACTACACCAGCTCTGGGGCCAACGTCCTGACTTTC. As protein: CASSLYYTSSGANVLTF. The gene calls are TRBV11-2 and TRBJ2-6; the D is unclear. The CDR3 loop spans 17 amino acids. The V end lost 2 bases, the J end lost 0 bases, and 11 bases lay between the germline ends. From germline, CDR1 is SGHAT and CDR2 FQNNGV.

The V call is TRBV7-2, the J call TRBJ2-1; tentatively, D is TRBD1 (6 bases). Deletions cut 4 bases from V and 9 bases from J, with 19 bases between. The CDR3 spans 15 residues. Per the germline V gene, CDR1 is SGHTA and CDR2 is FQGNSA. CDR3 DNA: TGTGCCAGCAGCTCAGCAGGAAGGGGGATAGGTGAGCAGTTCTTC. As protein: CASSSAGRGIGEQFF.

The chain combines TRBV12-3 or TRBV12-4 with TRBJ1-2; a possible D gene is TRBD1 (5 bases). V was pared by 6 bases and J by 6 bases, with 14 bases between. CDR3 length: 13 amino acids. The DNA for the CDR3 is TGTGCCAGCAGCTGGGTGGGGCGAGATGGCTACACCTTC. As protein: CASSWVGRDGYTF.

CDR3 sequence: CASSLLAGVAGELFF. In DNA, the CDR3 is TGTGCCAGCAGTTTACTAGCGGGAGTTGCCGGGGAGCTGTTTTTT. The gene calls are TRBV6-1 and TRBJ2-2; the match to TRBD2 covers 11 bases. CDR1 is MNHNS and CDR2 is SASEGT in the germline V gene. After removal of 5 bases from V and 6 bases from J, the junction contained 5 bases not matched to a gene. The CDR3 covers 15 residues.

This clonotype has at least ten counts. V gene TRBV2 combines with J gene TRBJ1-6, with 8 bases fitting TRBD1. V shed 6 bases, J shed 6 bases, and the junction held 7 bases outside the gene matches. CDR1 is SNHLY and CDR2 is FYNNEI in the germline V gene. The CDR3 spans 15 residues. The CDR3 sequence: CASSQTGALNSPLHF. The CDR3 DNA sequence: TGTGCCAGCAGCCAGACAGGGGCGCTTAATTCACCCCTCCACTTT. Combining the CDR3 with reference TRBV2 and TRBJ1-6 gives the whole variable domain EPEVTQTPSHQVTQMGQEVILRCVPISNHLYFYWYRQILGQKVEFLVSFYNNEISEKSEIFDDQFSVERPDGSNFTLKIRSTKLEDSAMYFCASSQTGALNSPLHFGNGTRLTVT.

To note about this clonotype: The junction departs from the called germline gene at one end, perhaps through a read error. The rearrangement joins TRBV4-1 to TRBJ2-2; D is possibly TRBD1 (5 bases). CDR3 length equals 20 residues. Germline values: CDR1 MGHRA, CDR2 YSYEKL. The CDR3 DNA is TGCGCCAGGAGCCAACCCTCTTCGGCAGGGCCATATGCGAACACCGGGGAGCTGTTTTTT. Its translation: CARSQPSSAGPYANTGELFF.

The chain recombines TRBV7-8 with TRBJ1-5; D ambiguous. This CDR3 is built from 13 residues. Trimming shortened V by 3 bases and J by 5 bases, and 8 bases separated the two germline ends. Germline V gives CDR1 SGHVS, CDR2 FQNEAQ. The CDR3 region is CASSFSRDQPQHF. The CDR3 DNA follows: TGTGCCAGCAGCTTCAGTAGGGATCAGCCCCAGCATTTT.

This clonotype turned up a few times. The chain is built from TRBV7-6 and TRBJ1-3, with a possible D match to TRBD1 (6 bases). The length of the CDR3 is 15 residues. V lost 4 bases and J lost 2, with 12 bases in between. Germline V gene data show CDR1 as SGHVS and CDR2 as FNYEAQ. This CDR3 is CASSSYREAGNTIYF. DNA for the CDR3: TGTGCCAGCAGCTCCTACAGGGAGGCTGGAAACACCATATATTTT.

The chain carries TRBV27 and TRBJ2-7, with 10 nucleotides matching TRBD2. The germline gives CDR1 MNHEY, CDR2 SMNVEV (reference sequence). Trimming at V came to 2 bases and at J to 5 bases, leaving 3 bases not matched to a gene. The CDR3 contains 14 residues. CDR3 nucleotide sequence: TGTGCCAGCAGTTTACTAGCGGGGGATCACGAGCAGTACTTC. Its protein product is CASSLLAGDHEQYF.

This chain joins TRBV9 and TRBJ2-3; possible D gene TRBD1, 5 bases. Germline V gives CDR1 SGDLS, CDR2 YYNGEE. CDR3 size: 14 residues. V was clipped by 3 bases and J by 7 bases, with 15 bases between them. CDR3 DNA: TGTGCCAGCAGCGCGGACAAGTTGGGGAATACGCAGTATTTT. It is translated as CASSADKLGNTQYF.

CDR3 in DNA: TGTGCCAGCAGTGCGATTAGCTACCACCAAGAGACCCAGTACTTC. As protein: CASSAISYHQETQYF. The chain links TRBV2 to TRBJ2-5; D remains unclear. Germline-derived CDR1 and CDR2 are SNHLY and FYNNEI. The CDR3 extends over 15 amino acids. Trimming took off 4 bases at V and 0 bases at J, with 12 bases between the two ends. The whole variable domain, filled in from reference TRBV2 and TRBJ2-5, reads EPEVTQTPSHQVTQMGQEVILRCVPISNHLYFYWYRQILGQKVEFLVSFYNNEISEKSEIFDDQFSVERPDGSNFTLKIRSTKLEDSAMYFCASSAISYHQETQYFGPGTRLLVL.

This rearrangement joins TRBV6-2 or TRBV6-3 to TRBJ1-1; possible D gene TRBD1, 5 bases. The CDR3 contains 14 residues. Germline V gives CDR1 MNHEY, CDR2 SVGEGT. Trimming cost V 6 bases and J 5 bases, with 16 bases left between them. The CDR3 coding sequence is TGTGCCAGCAGATCAACCGGGACGTATACTGAAGCTTTCTTT. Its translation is CASRSTGTYTEAFF.

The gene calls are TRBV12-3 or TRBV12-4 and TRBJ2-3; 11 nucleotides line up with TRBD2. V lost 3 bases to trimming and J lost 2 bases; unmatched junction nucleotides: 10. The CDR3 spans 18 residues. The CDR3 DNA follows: TGTGCCAGCAGTTTCCTCACCGGGACTAGCGGATCCACAGATACGCAGTATTTT. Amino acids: CASSFLTGTSGSTDTQYF.

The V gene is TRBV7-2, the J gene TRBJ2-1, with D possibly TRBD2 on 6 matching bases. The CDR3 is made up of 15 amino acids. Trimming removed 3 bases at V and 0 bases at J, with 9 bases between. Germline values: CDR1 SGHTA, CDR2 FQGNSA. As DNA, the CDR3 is TGTGCCAGCAGCTTCACGGGGGTCTCCTACAATGAGCAGTTCTTC. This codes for CASSFTGVSYNEQFF. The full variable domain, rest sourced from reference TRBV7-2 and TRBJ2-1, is GAGVSQSPSNKVTEKGKDVELRCDPISGHTALYWYRQSLGQGLEFLIYFQGNSAPDKSGLPSDRFSAERTGGSVSTLTIQRTQQEDSAVYLCASSFTGVSYNEQFFGPGTRLTVL.

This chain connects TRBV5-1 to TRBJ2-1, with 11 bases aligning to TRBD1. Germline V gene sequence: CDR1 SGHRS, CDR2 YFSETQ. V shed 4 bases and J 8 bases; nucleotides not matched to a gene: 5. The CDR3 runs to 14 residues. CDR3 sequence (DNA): TGCGCCAGCAGCCCGGGACAGGGGGGCGATGAGCAGTTCTTC. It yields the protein CASSPGQGGDEQFF.

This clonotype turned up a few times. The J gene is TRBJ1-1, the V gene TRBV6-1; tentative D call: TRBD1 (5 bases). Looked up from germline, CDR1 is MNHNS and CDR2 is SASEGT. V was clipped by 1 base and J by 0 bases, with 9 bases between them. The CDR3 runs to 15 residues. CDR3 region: CASSEEGRLNTEAFF. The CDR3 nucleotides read TGTGCCAGCAGTGAAGAGGGACGGCTGAACACTGAAGCTTTCTTT.

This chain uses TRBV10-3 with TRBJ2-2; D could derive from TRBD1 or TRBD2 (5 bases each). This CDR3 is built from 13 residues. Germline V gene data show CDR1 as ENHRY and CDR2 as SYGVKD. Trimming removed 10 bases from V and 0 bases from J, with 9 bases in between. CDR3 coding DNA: TGTGCCACCGGGGCTGCGAACACCGGGGAGCTGTTTTTT. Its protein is CATGAANTGELFF.

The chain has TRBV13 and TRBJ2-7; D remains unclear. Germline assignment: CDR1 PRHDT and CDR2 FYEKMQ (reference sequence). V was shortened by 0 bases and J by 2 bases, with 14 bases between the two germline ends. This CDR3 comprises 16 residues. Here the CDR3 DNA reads TGTGCCAGCAGCTTAGGCCGTTCTCAAGGGACCTACGAGCAGTACTTC. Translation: CASSLGRSQGTYEQYF.

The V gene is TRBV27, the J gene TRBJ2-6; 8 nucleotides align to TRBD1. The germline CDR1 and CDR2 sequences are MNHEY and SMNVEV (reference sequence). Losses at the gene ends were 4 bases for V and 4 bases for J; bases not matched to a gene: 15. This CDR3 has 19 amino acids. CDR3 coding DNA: TGTGCCAGCAGTTCTCAGGGGGCATTTCAGCGTTCGGGGGCCAACGTCCTGACTTTC. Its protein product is CASSSQGAFQRSGANVLTF.

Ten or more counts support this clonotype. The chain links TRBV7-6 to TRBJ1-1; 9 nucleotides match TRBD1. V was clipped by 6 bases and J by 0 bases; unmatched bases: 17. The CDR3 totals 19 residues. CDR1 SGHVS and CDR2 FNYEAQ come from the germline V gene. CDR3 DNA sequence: TGTGCCAGCAGTCTTCTTCCGGGACAGGGAAGAGGTGTGAACACTGAAGCTTTCTTT. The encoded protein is CASSLLPGQGRGVNTEAFF.

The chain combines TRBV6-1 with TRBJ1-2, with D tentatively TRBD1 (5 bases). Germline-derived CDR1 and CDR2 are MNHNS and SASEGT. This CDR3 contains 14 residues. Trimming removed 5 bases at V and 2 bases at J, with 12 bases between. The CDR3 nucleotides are TGTGCCAGCAGTTCGGGGGGACCGAACTATGGCTACACCTTC. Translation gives CASSSGGPNYGYTF.

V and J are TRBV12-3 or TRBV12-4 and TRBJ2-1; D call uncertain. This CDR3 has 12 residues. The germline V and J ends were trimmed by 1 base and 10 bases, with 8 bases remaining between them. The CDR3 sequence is CASSLVPTEQFF. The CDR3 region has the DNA TGTGCCAGCAGTTTAGTCCCCACAGAGCAGTTCTTC.

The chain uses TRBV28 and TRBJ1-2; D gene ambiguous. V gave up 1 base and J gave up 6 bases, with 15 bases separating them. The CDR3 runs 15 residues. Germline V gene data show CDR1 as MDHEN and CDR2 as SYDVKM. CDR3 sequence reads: CASSLSLRKTDGYTF. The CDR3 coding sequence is TGTGCCAGCAGTTTATCTCTGAGGAAGACGGATGGCTACACCTTC.

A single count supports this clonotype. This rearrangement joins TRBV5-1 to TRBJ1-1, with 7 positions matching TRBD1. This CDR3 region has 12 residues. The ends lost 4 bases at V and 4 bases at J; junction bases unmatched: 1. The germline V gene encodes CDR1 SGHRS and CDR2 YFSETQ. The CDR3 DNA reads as TGCGCCAGCAGCAACAGGGGCACTGAAGCTTTCTTT. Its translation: CASSNRGTEAFF.

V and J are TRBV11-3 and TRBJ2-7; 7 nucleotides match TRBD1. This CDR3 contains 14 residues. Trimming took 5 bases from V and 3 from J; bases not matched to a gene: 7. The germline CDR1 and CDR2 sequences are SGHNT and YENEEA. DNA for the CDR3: TGTGCCAGCAGCCCCTCCGGGACAGACTACGAGCAGTACTTC. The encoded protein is CASSPSGTDYEQYF. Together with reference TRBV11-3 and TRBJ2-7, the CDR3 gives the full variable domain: EAGVVQSPRYKIIEKKQPVAFWCNPISGHNTLYWYLQNLGQGPELLIRYENEEAVDDSQLPKDRFSAERLKGVDSTLKIQPAELGDSAVYLCASSPSGTDYEQYFGPGTRLTVT.